Listed below are T cell receptor beta chains from one sample, sequenced in a study of blood T cell repertoires in COVID-19. Produced via immunoSEQ multiplex PCR; TCRdb's table is partial and in-frame only. The sample lists a few hundred thousand clones, around 89% occurring once. The sequencing sample was made of PBMCs or T cells enriched from blood (not recorded which). The origin of the receptors is a woman younger than 35 who had recovered from COVID-19. Both conserved end residues are part of each CDR3. The order of the fields is D gene, V gene, clone size, J gene, CDR3 protein, CDR3 DNA. The D gene is left open where the match is weak. For some rows the clone size is stated as once, few or many, or as a class when expanded; others skip it.

TRBD1	TRBV28	-	TRBJ2-7	CASRGTGRLYEQYF	TGTGCCAGCAGGGGGACAGGGAGGTTATACGAGCAGTACTTC
-	TRBV9	-	TRBJ2-7	CASSVTGSYEQYF	TGTGCCAGCAGCGTGACGGGAAGCTACGAGCAGTACTTC
TRBD2	TRBV9	-	TRBJ2-5	CASSVGRAGVSEETQYF	TGTGCCAGCAGCGTAGGTCGAGCGGGGGTTTCGGAAGAGACCCAGTACTTC
TRBD2	TRBV11-3	once	TRBJ2-1	CASSLEGLAGDWDEQFF	TGTGCCAGCAGCTTAGAGGGACTAGCGGGGGATTGGGATGAGCAGTTCTTC
TRBD2	TRBV19	-	TRBJ2-1	CASSILGLAGGNEQFF	TGTGCCAGTAGTATTCTAGGACTAGCGGGGGGCAATGAGCAGTTCTTC
-	TRBV6-5	-	TRBJ2-1	CASSYSQDSYNEQFF	TGTGCCAGCAGTTACTCCCAGGACTCCTACAATGAGCAGTTCTTC
TRBD1	TRBV19	few	TRBJ1-2	CASSETDRSYYGYTF	TGTGCCAGTAGTGAGACGGACAGGAGTTACTATGGCTACACCTTC
TRBD1	TRBV7-9	-	TRBJ1-2	CASSSRTGSDYGYTF	TGTGCCAGCAGCTCGCGGACAGGATCGGACTATGGCTACACCTTC
TRBD1	TRBV9	-	TRBJ1-2	CASSVVQGIGYTF	TGTGCCAGCAGCGTAGTACAGGGGATCGGCTACACCTTC
-	TRBV19	-	TRBJ1-5	CASSIVGTISNQPQHF	TGTGCCAGTAGTATAGTTGGGACAATCAGCAATCAGCCCCAGCATTTT
-	TRBV30	-	TRBJ1-1	CAWARVLNTEAFF	TGTGCCTGGGCCCGGGTTTTGAACACTGAAGCTTTCTTT
-	TRBV4-3	-	TRBJ1-3	CASSQGVSDQNTIYF	TGCGCCAGCAGCCAAGGAGTGTCTGATCAAAACACCATATATTTT
-	TRBV11-1	-	TRBJ2-5	CASSFVRGTREETQYF	TGTGCCAGCAGCTTCGTTCGCGGGACCAGGGAGGAGACCCAGTACTTC
-	TRBV6-5	-	TRBJ1-2	CASSYTPRGAGGYTF	TGTGCCAGCAGTTACACCCCGCGGGGGGCGGGTGGCTACACCTTC
TRBD1	TRBV2	-	TRBJ2-2	CASNQGADTGELFF	TGTGCCAGCAACCAGGGGGCGGACACCGGGGAGCTGTTTTTT
TRBD1	TRBV3-1/TRBV3-2	once	TRBJ1-1	CASSQYGQANTEAFF	TGTGCCAGCAGCCAATACGGACAGGCTAACACTGAAGCTTTCTTT
-	TRBV7-9	once	TRBJ1-5	CASSEQGSSNQPQHF	TGTGCCAGCAGCGAACAGGGCTCCAGCAATCAGCCCCAGCATTTT
-	TRBV6-5	once	TRBJ2-7	CASFTPTIAHEQYF	TGTGCCAGCTTTACACCCACAATAGCCCACGAGCAGTACTTC
-	TRBV5-4	-	TRBJ1-1	CASSLNHRREDAFF	TGTGCCAGCAGCTTGAATCACCGGAGGGAGGATGCTTTCTTT
-	TRBV24-1	-	TRBJ2-3	CATSDPTPDTDTQYF	TGTGCCACCAGTGATCCTACCCCCGATACAGATACGCAGTATTTT
-	TRBV5-4	-	TRBJ1-3	CASSLGALSGNTIYF	TGTGCCAGCAGCTTAGGAGCCCTTTCTGGAAACACCATATATTTT
TRBD1	TRBV9	-	TRBJ1-6	CASSYPLGTVGHSPLHF	TGTGCCAGCAGCTACCCCTTGGGGACAGTAGGGCATTCACCCCTCCACTTT
-	TRBV12-3/TRBV12-4	-	TRBJ1-1	CASSFMGRTEAFF	TGTGCCAGCAGTTTCATGGGGCGAACTGAAGCTTTCTTT
TRBD1	TRBV30	-	TRBJ2-7	CAWTSWDRPYEQYF	TGTGCCTGGACCTCGTGGGACAGGCCCTACGAGCAGTACTTC
TRBD2	TRBV7-6	-	TRBJ2-1	CASSSAFRSRGFNEQFF	TGTGCCAGCAGCTCCGCCTTTCGTTCGCGGGGGTTCAATGAGCAGTTCTTC
-	TRBV6-5	-	TRBJ1-5	CASNRFNQPQHF	TGTGCCAGCAATCGGTTTAATCAGCCCCAGCATTTT
TRBD1	TRBV29-1	once	TRBJ2-7	CSVDGQGLREQYF	TGCAGCGTTGATGGACAGGGGTTGCGCGAGCAGTACTTC
-	TRBV7-3	-	TRBJ2-5	CASSPGLTQETQYF	TGTGCCAGCAGCCCCGGACTAACTCAAGAGACCCAGTACTTC
TRBD2	TRBV10-2	-	TRBJ2-2	CASRGLAEFTGELFF	TGCGCCAGCAGAGGACTAGCCGAATTCACCGGGGAGCTGTTTTTT
-	TRBV10-2	-	TRBJ1-3	CASRAAGNSGNTIYF	TGCGCCAGCAGAGCGGCGGGGAATTCTGGAAACACCATATATTTT
TRBD1	TRBV9	-	TRBJ2-7	CASSVGGTGEQYF	TGTGCCAGCAGCGTAGGGGGGACAGGGGAGCAGTACTTC
-	TRBV11-3	-	TRBJ1-4	CASSLDSQDEKLFF	TGTGCCAGCAGCTTAGACAGCCAGGATGAAAAACTGTTTTTT
-	TRBV6-5	-	TRBJ1-3	CASSRVSGNTIYF	TGTGCCAGCAGCAGGGTCTCTGGAAACACCATATATTTT
TRBD1	TRBV3-1/TRBV3-2	-	TRBJ2-1	CASSQEGARDSIYNEQFF	TGTGCCAGCAGCCAAGAAGGGGCCCGGGACAGCATATACAATGAGCAGTTCTTC
TRBD2	TRBV30	-	TRBJ2-5	CAWENGLAGGETQYF	TGTGCCTGGGAAAACGGACTAGCGGGGGGGGAGACCCAGTACTTC
TRBD1	TRBV7-3	-	TRBJ1-6	CASSRGQDNSPLHF	TGTGCCAGCAGCCGCGGACAGGATAATTCACCCCTCCACTTT
TRBD1	TRBV4-3	few	TRBJ1-3	CASSRMGQLSSGNTIYF	TGCGCCAGCAGCCGAATGGGACAGCTGAGCTCTGGAAACACCATATATTTT
-	TRBV4-1	few	TRBJ1-2	CASSQGGFYGYTF	TGCGCCAGCAGCCAAGGCGGGTTTTATGGCTACACCTTC
TRBD1	TRBV4-3	-	TRBJ2-3	CASSQDGDRVFGTQYF	TGCGCCAGCAGCCAAGACGGAGACAGGGTGTTTGGAACGCAGTATTTT
-	TRBV7-9	-	TRBJ2-1	CASSLVRPSNEQFF	TGTGCCAGCAGCTTAGTCCGGCCTAGCAATGAGCAGTTCTTC
TRBD2	TRBV27	-	TRBJ2-2	CASKTSGGTITGELFF	TGTGCCAGCAAAACTAGCGGGGGGACAATTACCGGGGAGCTGTTTTTT
-	TRBV4-1	-	TRBJ1-3	CASSQAGGGNTIYF	TGCGCCAGCAGCCAAGCTGGAGGTGGAAACACCATATATTTT
TRBD2	TRBV7-3	-	TRBJ2-3	CASSPRLAGPSTDTQYF	TGTGCCAGCAGCCCTAGACTAGCGGGGCCTAGCACAGATACGCAGTATTTT
TRBD2	TRBV13	-	TRBJ2-3	CASSSGTSGSSDTQYF	TGTGCCAGCAGCTCCGGGACTAGCGGGAGCTCAGATACGCAGTATTTT
TRBD1	TRBV9	-	TRBJ2-6	CASSVDIMTGSGANVLTF	TGTGCCAGCAGCGTAGATATAATGACAGGGTCCGGGGCCAACGTCCTGACTTTC
TRBD1	TRBV27	-	TRBJ1-1	CASSLRTGGTEAFF	TGTGCCAGCAGTTTGAGGACAGGGGGCACTGAAGCTTTCTTT
TRBD1	TRBV19	-	TRBJ2-1	CASSLDRGSGSYNEQFF	TGTGCCAGTAGCCTCGACAGGGGCTCGGGCTCCTACAATGAGCAGTTCTTC
-	TRBV28	-	TRBJ1-5	CASSLDIGLSNQPQHF	TGTGCCAGCAGTTTAGACATCGGCCTAAGCAATCAGCCCCAGCATTTT
-	TRBV6-5	-	TRBJ2-1	CASSYSAGIYNEQFF	TGTGCCAGCAGTTACTCCGCGGGGATCTACAATGAGCAGTTCTTC
-	TRBV6-5	-	TRBJ1-4	CASSYSRDSTNEKLFF	TGTGCCAGCAGTTACTCTAGGGACTCAACTAATGAAAAACTGTTTTTT
TRBD1	TRBV28	-	TRBJ1-5	CASRGDRGSRAQHF	TGTGCCAGCAGGGGGGACAGGGGTTCAAGGGCCCAGCATTTT
TRBD1	TRBV5-1	-	TRBJ1-5	CASSWGQGINQPQHF	TGCGCCAGCAGCTGGGGACAGGGAATCAATCAGCCCCAGCATTTT
TRBD1	TRBV19	-	TRBJ1-4	CASREDREANEKLFF	TGTGCCAGTAGGGAGGACAGGGAGGCTAATGAAAAACTGTTTTTT
TRBD1	TRBV30	-	TRBJ1-2	CAWSSTGVHYGYTF	TGTGCCTGGAGTAGCACAGGGGTACACTATGGCTACACCTTC
-	TRBV5-4	-	TRBJ2-5	CASSLGGEETQYF	TGTGCCAGCAGCTTGGGGGGCGAGGAGACCCAGTACTTC